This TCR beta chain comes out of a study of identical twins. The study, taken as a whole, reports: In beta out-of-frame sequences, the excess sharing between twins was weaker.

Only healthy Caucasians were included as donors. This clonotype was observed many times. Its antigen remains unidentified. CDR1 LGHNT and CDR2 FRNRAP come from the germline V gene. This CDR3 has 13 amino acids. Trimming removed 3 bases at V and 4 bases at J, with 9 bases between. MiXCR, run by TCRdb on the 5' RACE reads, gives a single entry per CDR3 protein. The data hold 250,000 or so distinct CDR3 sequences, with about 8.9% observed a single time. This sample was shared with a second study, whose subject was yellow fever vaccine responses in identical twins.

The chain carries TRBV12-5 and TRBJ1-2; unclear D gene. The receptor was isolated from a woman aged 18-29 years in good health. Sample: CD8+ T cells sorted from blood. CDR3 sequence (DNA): TGTGCTAGTGGTTTCGGAGCTGCCTATGGCTACACCTTC. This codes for CASGFGAAYGYTF.